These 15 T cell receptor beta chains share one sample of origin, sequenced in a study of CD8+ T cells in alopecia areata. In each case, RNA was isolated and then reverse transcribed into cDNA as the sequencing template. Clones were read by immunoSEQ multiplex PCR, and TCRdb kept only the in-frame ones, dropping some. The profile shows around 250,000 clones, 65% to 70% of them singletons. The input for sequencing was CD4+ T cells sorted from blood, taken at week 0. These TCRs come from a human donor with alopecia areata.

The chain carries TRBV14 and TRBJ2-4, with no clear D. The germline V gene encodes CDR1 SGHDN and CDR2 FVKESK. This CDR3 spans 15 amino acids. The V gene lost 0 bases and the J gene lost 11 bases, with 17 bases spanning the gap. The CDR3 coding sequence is TGTGCCAGCAGCCAAGATCCCCCCGGTATTGCTCTTCAGTACTTC. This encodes CASSQDPPGIALQYF.

The DNA for the CDR3 is TGCAGCGTTGAAAGACAGGGTGGTGACGAGCAGTACTTC. Amino acids: CSVERQGGDEQYF. The gene calls are TRBV29-1 and TRBJ2-7; 7 positions match TRBD1. The CDR3 is made up of 13 amino acids. Trimming cost V 2 bases and J 5 bases; bases outside gene matches: 6. CDR1 is SQVTM, CDR2 ANQGSEA, per germline.

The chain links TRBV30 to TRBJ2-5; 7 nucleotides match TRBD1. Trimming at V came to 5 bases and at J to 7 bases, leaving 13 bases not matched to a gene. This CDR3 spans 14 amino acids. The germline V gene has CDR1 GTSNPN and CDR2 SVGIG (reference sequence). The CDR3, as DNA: TGTGCCTGGGGGACATTGACAGGGCCGGGGACCCAGTACTTC. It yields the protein CAWGTLTGPGTQYF.

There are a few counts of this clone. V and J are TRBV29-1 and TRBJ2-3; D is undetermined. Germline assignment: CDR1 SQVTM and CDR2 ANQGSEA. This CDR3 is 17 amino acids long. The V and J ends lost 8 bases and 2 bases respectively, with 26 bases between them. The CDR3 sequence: CSIMDSKFQFFTDTQYF. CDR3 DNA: TGCAGCATAATGGATTCCAAGTTCCAATTTTTCACAGATACGCAGTATTTT.

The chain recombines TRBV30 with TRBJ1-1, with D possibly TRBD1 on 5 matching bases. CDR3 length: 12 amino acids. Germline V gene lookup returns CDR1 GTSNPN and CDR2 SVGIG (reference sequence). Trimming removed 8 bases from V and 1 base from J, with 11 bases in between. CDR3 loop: CAGDRWNTEAFF. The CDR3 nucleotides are TGTGCCGGGGACCGATGGAACACTGAAGCTTTCTTT.

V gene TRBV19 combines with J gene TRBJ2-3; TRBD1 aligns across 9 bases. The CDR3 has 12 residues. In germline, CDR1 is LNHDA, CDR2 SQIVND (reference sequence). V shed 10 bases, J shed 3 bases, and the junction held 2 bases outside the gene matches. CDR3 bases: TGTGCCACCGGGACAGGGACAGATACGCAGTATTTT. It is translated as CATGTGTDTQYF.

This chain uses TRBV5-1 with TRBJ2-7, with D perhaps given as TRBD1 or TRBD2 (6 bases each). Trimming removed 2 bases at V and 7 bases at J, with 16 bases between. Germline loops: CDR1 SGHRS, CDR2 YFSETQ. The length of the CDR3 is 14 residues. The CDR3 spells CASSFQGGPGEQYF. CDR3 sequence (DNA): TGCGCCAGCAGCTTTCAAGGGGGGCCGGGAGAGCAGTACTTC.

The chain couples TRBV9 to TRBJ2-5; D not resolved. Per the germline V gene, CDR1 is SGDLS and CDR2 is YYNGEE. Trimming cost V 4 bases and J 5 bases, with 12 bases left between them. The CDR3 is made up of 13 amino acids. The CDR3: CASSSTNRETQYF. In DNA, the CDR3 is TGTGCCAGCAGCAGCACAAATCGGGAGACCCAGTACTTC.

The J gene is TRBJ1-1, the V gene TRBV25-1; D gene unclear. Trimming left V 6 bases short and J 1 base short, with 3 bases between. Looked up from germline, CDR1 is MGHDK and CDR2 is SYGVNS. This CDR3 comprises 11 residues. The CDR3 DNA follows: TGTGCCAGCAGGGAGAACACTGAAGCTTTCTTT. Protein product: CASRENTEAFF.

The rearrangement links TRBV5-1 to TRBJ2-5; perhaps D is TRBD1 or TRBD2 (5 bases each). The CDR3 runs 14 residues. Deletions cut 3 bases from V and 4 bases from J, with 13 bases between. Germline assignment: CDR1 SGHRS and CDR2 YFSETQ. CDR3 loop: CASSSGGTGETQYF. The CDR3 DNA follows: TGCGCCAGCAGCTCCGGTGGGACCGGAGAGACCCAGTACTTC.

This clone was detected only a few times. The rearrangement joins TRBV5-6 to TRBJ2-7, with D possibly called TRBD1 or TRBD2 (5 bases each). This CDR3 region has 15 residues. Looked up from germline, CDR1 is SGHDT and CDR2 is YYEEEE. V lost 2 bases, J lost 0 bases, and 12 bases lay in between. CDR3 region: CASSLNRRSSYEQYF. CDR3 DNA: TGTGCCAGCAGCTTAAACAGGAGGAGCTCCTACGAGCAGTACTTC.

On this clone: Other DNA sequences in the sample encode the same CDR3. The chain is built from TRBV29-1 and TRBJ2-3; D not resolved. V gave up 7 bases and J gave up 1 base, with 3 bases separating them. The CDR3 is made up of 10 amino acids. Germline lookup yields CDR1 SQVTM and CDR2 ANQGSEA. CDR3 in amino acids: CSAGTDTQYF. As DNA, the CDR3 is TGCAGCGCAGGCACAGATACGCAGTATTTT.

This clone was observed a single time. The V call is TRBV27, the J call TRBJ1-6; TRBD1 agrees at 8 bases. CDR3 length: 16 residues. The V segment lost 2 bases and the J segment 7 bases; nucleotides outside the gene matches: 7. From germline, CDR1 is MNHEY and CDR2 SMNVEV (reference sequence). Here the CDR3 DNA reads TGTGCCAGCAGTTTAGATTTCCAGGGGGCAAATTCACCCCTCCACTTT. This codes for CASSLDFQGANSPLHF.

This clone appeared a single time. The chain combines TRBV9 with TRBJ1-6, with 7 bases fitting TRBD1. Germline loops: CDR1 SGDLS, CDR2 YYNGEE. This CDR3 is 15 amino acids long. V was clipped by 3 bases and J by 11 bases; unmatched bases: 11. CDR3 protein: CASSGTGAPGTPLHF. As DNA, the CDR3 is TGTGCCAGCAGCGGAACAGGGGCTCCGGGGACACCCCTCCACTTT.

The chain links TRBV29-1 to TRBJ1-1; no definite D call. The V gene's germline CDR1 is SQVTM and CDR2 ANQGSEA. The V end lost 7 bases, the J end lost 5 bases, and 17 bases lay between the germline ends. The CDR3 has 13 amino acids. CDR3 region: CSARGFSLTEAFF. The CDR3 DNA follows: TGCAGCGCACGCGGGTTTTCTCTGACTGAAGCTTTCTTT.